This is a list of T cell receptor beta chains from one sample in a study of CD8+CD57+ T cells in acquired aplastic anemia. Via MiXCR, TCRdb re-called the reads, giving one row per CDR3 protein. This table has about 160,000 distinct CDR3 sequences, less than 60% appearing once. The sequencing input was sorted CD4+, CD8+, or CD8+CD57+ T cells (not recorded which) from PBMCs. Every receptor here comes from a human donor with aplastic anemia. Each CDR3 is given with its conserved first and last residue. D genes are given only for firm matches. The size of a clone is reported for some rows only, either as once, few or many, or as a class for expanded clones.

j_gene: TRBJ2-5
v_gene: TRBV7-7
abundance: -
d_gene: TRBD1
CDR3aa: CASSLGGTPNGETQYF
CDR3nt: TGTGCTAGCAGCTTAGGGGGCACGCCTAACGGAGAGACCCAGTACTTC

j_gene: TRBJ1-2
v_gene: TRBV19
abundance: many
d_gene: TRBD1
CDR3aa: CASSPRQGSYGYTF
CDR3nt: TGTGCCAGTAGTCCGAGACAGGGCTCCTATGGCTACACCTTC

j_gene: TRBJ2-7
v_gene: TRBV20-1
abundance: -
d_gene: -
CDR3aa: CSARDFYEQYF
CDR3nt: TGCAGTGCCCGGGACTTCTACGAGCAGTACTTC

j_gene: TRBJ2-1
v_gene: TRBV2
abundance: once
d_gene: TRBD2
CDR3aa: CASLDPGLEIHEQFF
CDR3nt: TGTGCCAGCCTGGATCCGGGACTAGAGATACATGAGCAGTTCTTC

j_gene: TRBJ2-7
v_gene: TRBV7-8
abundance: -
d_gene: TRBD1
CDR3aa: CASSLGDRSSYEQYF
CDR3nt: TGTGCCAGCAGCTTGGGGGACAGGAGCTCTTACGAGCAGTACTTC

j_gene: TRBJ2-5
v_gene: TRBV20-1
abundance: few
d_gene: TRBD2
CDR3aa: CGATPGRVGETQYF
CDR3nt: TGCGGCGCAACGCCCGGGAGGGTTGGAGAGACCCAGTACTTC

j_gene: TRBJ2-5
v_gene: TRBV9
abundance: many
d_gene: -
CDR3aa: CASSVVEETQYF
CDR3nt: TGTGCCAGCAGCGTAGTCGAAGAGACCCAGTACTTC

j_gene: TRBJ1-2
v_gene: TRBV15
abundance: many
d_gene: -
CDR3aa: CATGKPGGFGYGYTF
CDR3nt: TGTGCCACCGGAAAGCCTGGGGGATTTGGGTATGGCTACACCTTC

j_gene: TRBJ2-3
v_gene: TRBV10-3
abundance: -
d_gene: -
CDR3aa: CASSYSPRGADTQYF
CDR3nt: TGTGCCAGCAGTTACTCGCCTCGCGGGGCAGATACGCAGTATTTT

j_gene: TRBJ1-1
v_gene: TRBV10-1
abundance: -
d_gene: -
CDR3aa: CASSESMGGMQAEAFF
CDR3nt: TGCGCCAGCAGTGAGTCGATGGGGGGCATGCAAGCTGAAGCTTTCTTT

j_gene: TRBJ2-7
v_gene: TRBV7-8
abundance: few
d_gene: TRBD2
CDR3aa: CASSLSLADYEQYF
CDR3nt: TGTGCCAGCAGCTTAAGCCTAGCGGACTACGAGCAGTACTTC

j_gene: TRBJ2-1
v_gene: TRBV24-1
abundance: few
d_gene: -
CDR3aa: CATSDTGTLGSYNEQFF
CDR3nt: TGTGCCACCAGTGACACCGGGACATTAGGCTCCTACAATGAGCAGTTCTTC

j_gene: TRBJ1-1
v_gene: TRBV10-3
abundance: many
d_gene: -
CDR3aa: CAISVGLLNTEAFF
CDR3nt: TGTGCCATCAGTGTTGGACTCCTGAACACTGAAGCTTTCTTT

j_gene: TRBJ1-5
v_gene: TRBV24-1
abundance: many
d_gene: TRBD1
CDR3aa: CATSDSRQGANQPQHF
CDR3nt: TGTGCCACCAGTGATTCAAGACAGGGGGCAAATCAGCCCCAGCATTTT

j_gene: TRBJ2-3
v_gene: TRBV5-6
abundance: many
d_gene: -
CDR3aa: CASSLVGGSGQGTDTQYF
CDR3nt: TGTGCCAGCAGCTTGGTGGGAGGGAGCGGACAGGGCACAGATACGCAGTATTTT

j_gene: TRBJ1-5
v_gene: TRBV7-8
abundance: many
d_gene: -
CDR3aa: CASSFSAGKPQHF
CDR3nt: TGTGCCAGCAGCTTTTCAGCGGGCAAGCCCCAGCATTTT

j_gene: TRBJ1-5
v_gene: TRBV7-2
abundance: many
d_gene: -
CDR3aa: CASSLQGNQPQHF
CDR3nt: TGTGCCAGCAGCCTACAGGGAAATCAGCCCCAGCATTTT

j_gene: TRBJ2-7
v_gene: TRBV12-3/TRBV12-4
abundance: many
d_gene: TRBD2
CDR3aa: CASSPVAGGPSYEQYF
CDR3nt: TGTGCCAGCAGTCCCGTAGCGGGAGGGCCTTCCTACGAGCAGTACTTC

j_gene: TRBJ1-1
v_gene: TRBV20-1
abundance: -
d_gene: -
CDR3aa: CSARGTKDYTEAFF
CDR3nt: TGCAGTGCTCGCGGGACGAAGGATTACACTGAAGCTTTCTTT

j_gene: TRBJ1-2
v_gene: TRBV19
abundance: once
d_gene: TRBD1
CDR3aa: CASSITGDYGYTF
CDR3nt: TGTGCCAGTAGTATAACAGGGGACTATGGCTACACCTTC

j_gene: TRBJ2-7
v_gene: TRBV5-4
abundance: -
d_gene: -
CDR3aa: CASSLAGAGPTYEQYF
CDR3nt: TGTGCCAGCAGCTTGGCCGGGGCGGGACCGACCTACGAGCAGTACTTC

j_gene: TRBJ2-3
v_gene: TRBV28
abundance: few
d_gene: TRBD2
CDR3aa: CASNPPAGGEYTQYF
CDR3nt: TGTGCCAGCAACCCCCCAGCGGGGGGGGAGTATACGCAGTATTTT

j_gene: TRBJ1-2
v_gene: TRBV28
abundance: few
d_gene: -
CDR3aa: CASTEGRLHGYTF
CDR3nt: TGTGCCAGCACCGAGGGGCGGCTGCATGGCTACACCTTC

j_gene: TRBJ1-2
v_gene: TRBV19
abundance: once
d_gene: -
CDR3aa: CASSIPAFGYTF
CDR3nt: TGTGCCAGTAGTATCCCTGCTTTCGGCTACACCTTC

j_gene: TRBJ2-2
v_gene: TRBV2
abundance: -
d_gene: TRBD2
CDR3aa: CAWGERGRPGELFF
CDR3nt: TGTGCCTGGGGGGAGCGGGGGCGCCCCGGGGAGCTGTTTTTC

j_gene: TRBJ2-7
v_gene: TRBV5-1
abundance: -
d_gene: TRBD2
CDR3aa: CASSLGLADLTYEQYF
CDR3nt: TGCGCCAGCAGCTTGGGCCTAGCGGACCTCACCTACGAGCAGTACTTC

j_gene: TRBJ2-7
v_gene: TRBV12-3/TRBV12-4
abundance: many
d_gene: -
CDR3aa: CASSRTVEQYF
CDR3nt: TGTGCCAGCAGTCGAACAGTCGAGCAGTACTTC